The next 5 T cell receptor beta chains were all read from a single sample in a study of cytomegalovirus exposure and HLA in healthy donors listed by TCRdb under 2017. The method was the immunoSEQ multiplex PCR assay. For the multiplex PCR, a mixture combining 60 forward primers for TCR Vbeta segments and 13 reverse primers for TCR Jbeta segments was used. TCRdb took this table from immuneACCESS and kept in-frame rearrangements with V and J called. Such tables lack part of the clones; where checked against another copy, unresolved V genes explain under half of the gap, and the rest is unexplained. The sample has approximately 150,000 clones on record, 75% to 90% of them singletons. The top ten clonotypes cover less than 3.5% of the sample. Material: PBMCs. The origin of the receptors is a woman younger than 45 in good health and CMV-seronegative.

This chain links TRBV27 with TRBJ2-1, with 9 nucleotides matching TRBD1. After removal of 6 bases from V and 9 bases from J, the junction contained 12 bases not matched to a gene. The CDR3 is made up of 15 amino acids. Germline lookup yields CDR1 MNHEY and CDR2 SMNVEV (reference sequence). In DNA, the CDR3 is TGTGCCAGCAGCCTTTATGAGGGACAGGGAACTGAGCAGTTCTTC. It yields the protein CASSLYEGQGTEQFF.

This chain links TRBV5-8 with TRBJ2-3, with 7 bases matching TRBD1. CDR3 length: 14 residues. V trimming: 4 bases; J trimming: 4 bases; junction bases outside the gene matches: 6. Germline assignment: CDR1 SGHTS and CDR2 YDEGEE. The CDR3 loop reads CASSRRQGADTQYF. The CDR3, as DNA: TGTGCCAGCAGCAGAAGACAGGGCGCAGATACGCAGTATTTT.

The CDR3 reads CASSSQAGVSNEQFF. The CDR3 region has the DNA TGTGCCAGTAGTAGTCAAGCGGGAGTCTCGAATGAGCAGTTCTTC. The chain carries TRBV19 and TRBJ2-1; TRBD2 aligns across 8 bases. This CDR3 has 15 residues. The V gene end was trimmed by 4 bases and the J gene end by 7 bases; junction bases not matched to a gene: 9. Looked up from germline, CDR1 is LNHDA and CDR2 is SQIVND (reference sequence).

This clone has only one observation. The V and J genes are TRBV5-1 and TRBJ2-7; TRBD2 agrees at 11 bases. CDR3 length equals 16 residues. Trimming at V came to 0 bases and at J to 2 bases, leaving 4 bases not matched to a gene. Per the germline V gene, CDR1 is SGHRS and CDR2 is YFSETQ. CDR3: CASSLGGSGGAYEQYF. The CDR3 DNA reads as TGCGCCAGCAGCTTGGGGGGTAGCGGGGGGGCCTACGAGCAGTACTTC.

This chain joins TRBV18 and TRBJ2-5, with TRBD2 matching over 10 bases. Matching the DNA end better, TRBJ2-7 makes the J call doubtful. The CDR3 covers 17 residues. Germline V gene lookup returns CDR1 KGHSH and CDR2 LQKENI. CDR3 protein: CASSPFLTSGIPNEQYF. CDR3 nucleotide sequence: TGTGCCAGCTCACCGTTCCTAACTAGCGGGATCCCTAACGAGCAGTACTTC.